These 27 T cell receptor beta chains were all obtained from the same sample, sequenced in a study of shared T cell receptors in the human thymus. TCRdb keeps only in-frame clones here, not all; method: immunoSEQ multiplex PCR. In the table there are 600,000 or so clones, approximately 89% of which are singletons. These data were likewise used in another study, on human thymus T cells.

What was sequenced was thymocytes. The receptor set was obtained from a boy under two years old with a congenital heart defect.

V gene TRBV4-2 combines with J gene TRBJ2-2; D remains unclear. V was clipped by 4 bases and J by 0 bases, with 15 bases between them. Germline V gene sequence: CDR1 LGHNA, CDR2 YNFKEQ. This CDR3 is built from 17 residues. CDR3 region: CASSRLPTLSNTGELFF. Written as DNA, the CDR3 is TGTGCCAGCAGCCGCCTACCAACGTTATCGAACACCGGGGAGCTGTTTTTT.

V usage is TRBV27 and J usage is TRBJ2-7; 9 bases match TRBD2. After removal of 2 bases from V and 4 bases from J, the junction contained 9 bases not matched to a gene. Germline V gene sequence: CDR1 MNHEY, CDR2 SMNVEV (reference sequence). The CDR3 runs 16 residues. The CDR3 loop is CASSLIGRAGGYEQYF. The DNA for the CDR3 is TGTGCCAGCAGTTTAATTGGCCGAGCGGGGGGTTACGAGCAGTACTTC.

This clone was observed a single time. The chain carries TRBV6-4 and TRBJ2-7, with D perhaps matching TRBD2 (7 bases). Trimming stripped 4 bases from V and 3 bases from J, with 16 bases between. The V gene's germline CDR1 is MRHNA and CDR2 SNTAGT. The CDR3 has 15 residues. CDR3 region: CASSGPGEGDYEQYF. CDR3 coding DNA: TGTGCCAGCAGTGGCCCGGGGGAGGGGGACTACGAGCAGTACTTC.

This clone was observed a few times. This chain uses TRBV2 with TRBJ2-7; 7 bases line up with TRBD1. The V gene's germline CDR1 is SNHLY and CDR2 FYNNEI. The CDR3 is 14 amino acids. V lost 8 bases and J lost 3; bases outside the gene matches: 10. In DNA form, the CDR3 reads TGTGCCAGCCAAACCGGGACAGCACTCTACGAGCAGTACTTC. Translation gives CASQTGTALYEQYF.

V usage is TRBV15 and J usage is TRBJ2-6; D perhaps matches TRBD2 (6 bases). The ends were cut back, 2 bases at V and 0 bases at J, with 14 bases in the middle. The germline CDR1 and CDR2 sequences are LNHNV and YYDKDF (reference sequence). The CDR3 is 18 residues long. The CDR3 sequence is CATSRLGDGSSGANVLTF. Written as DNA, the CDR3 is TGTGCCACCAGCAGATTAGGGGACGGGAGCTCTGGGGCCAACGTCCTGACTTTC. Full variable domain (remainder filled in from reference TRBV15 and TRBJ2-6): DAMVIQNPRYQVTQFGKPVTLSCSQTLNHNVMYWYQQKSSQAPKLLFHYYDKDFNNEADTPDNFQSRRPNTSFCFLDIRSPGLGDTAMYLCATSRLGDGSSGANVLTFGAGSRLTVL.

V is TRBV2 and J is TRBJ2-7; D possibly corresponds to TRBD2 (5 bases). CDR3 length equals 12 residues. V was cut by 6 bases and J by 7 bases, with 13 bases left in between. Looked up from germline, CDR1 is SNHLY and CDR2 is FYNNEI. The CDR3, as DNA: TGTGCCAGCAGGGGCGCCCGGGGTGAGCAGTACTTC. Translated, it gives CASRGARGEQYF.

The chain is built from TRBV6-1 and TRBJ2-7; 8 nucleotides match TRBD1. Losses at the gene ends were 5 bases for V and 0 bases for J; bases not matched to a gene: 3. Germline CDR1 MNHNS, CDR2 SASEGT. The CDR3 runs to 14 residues. As DNA, the CDR3 is TGTGCCAGCAGTCGACAGGGGAACTCCTACGAGCAGTACTTC. Its translation: CASSRQGNSYEQYF.

This rearrangement joins TRBV11-2 to TRBJ2-1; 8 bases match TRBD2. The germline gives CDR1 SGHAT, CDR2 FQNNGV. This CDR3 has 14 amino acids. J lost 9 bases, V lost 6 bases, and 10 bases had no gene match. CDR3 region: CASSFPGLVPEQFF. The CDR3 DNA sequence: TGTGCCAGCAGTTTCCCGGGACTAGTCCCTGAGCAGTTCTTC. The full variable domain, with the rest looked up from reference TRBV11-2 and TRBJ2-1, is EAGVAQSPRYKIIEKRQSVAFWCNPISGHATLYWYQQILGQGPKLLIQFQNNGVVDDSQLPKDRFSAERLKGVDSTLKIQPAKLEDSAVYLCASSFPGLVPEQFFGPGTRLTVL.

The rearrangement links TRBV4-3 to TRBJ2-1; 8 bases fit TRBD2. The CDR3 has 20 amino acids. Germline loops: CDR1 LGHNA, CDR2 YSLEER. J was trimmed by 6 bases and V by 1 base; bases with no gene match: 20. CDR3 region: CASSQGWVGVAGSSVNEQFF. In DNA form, the CDR3 reads TGCGCCAGCAGCCAAGGTTGGGTAGGGGTAGCGGGGAGTAGCGTCAATGAGCAGTTCTTC.

The chain recombines TRBV18 with TRBJ1-4; no reliable D call. The germline V and J ends were trimmed by 4 bases and 4 bases, with 4 bases remaining between them. Germline loops: CDR1 KGHSH, CDR2 LQKENI. The CDR3 has 12 residues. The CDR3 protein is CASSRDNEKLFF. CDR3 bases: TGTGCCAGCTCACGCGATAATGAAAAACTGTTTTTT.

The J gene is TRBJ1-5, the V gene TRBV4-1; D is perhaps TRBD1 (5 bases). Germline V lookup: CDR1 MGHRA, CDR2 YSYEKL. This CDR3 contains 17 residues. Trimming cost V 0 bases and J 7 bases, with 19 bases left between them. This CDR3 is CASSQDRGRVGGQPQHF. The CDR3 DNA follows: TGCGCCAGCAGCCAAGATCGGGGACGTGTCGGGGGGCAGCCCCAGCATTTT.

This clone occurred once. For the CDR3, the DNA is TGTGCCAGCAGCGTAGCGGAAAGGACTAGCGCTTACAATGAGCAGTTCTTC. Translating it yields CASSVAERTSAYNEQFF. The chain employs TRBV9 and TRBJ2-1; 9 positions agree with TRBD2. Germline assignment: CDR1 SGDLS and CDR2 YYNGEE. The CDR3 covers 17 residues. V was clipped by 0 bases and J by 4 bases; unmatched bases: 8.

CDR3 loop: CASSEAQGTASNQPQHF. The CDR3 nucleotides are TGTGCCAGCAGTGAAGCGCAGGGGACAGCTAGCAATCAGCCCCAGCATTTT. The V and J genes are TRBV6-1 and TRBJ1-5, with 7 bases lining up with TRBD1. The V and J ends lost 0 bases and 0 bases, in that order; junction bases with no gene match: 5. Looked up from germline, CDR1 is MNHNS and CDR2 is SASEGT. The CDR3 is made up of 17 amino acids.

The chain joins TRBV10-1 to TRBJ2-7; 14 positions agree with TRBD2. Trimming at V came to 11 bases and at J to 6 bases, leaving 3 bases not matched to a gene. Germline loops: CDR1 WNHNN, CDR2 SYGVQD (reference sequence). The CDR3 covers 12 residues. As DNA, the CDR3 is TGCGCCGGGACTAGCGGGAGTAGCGAGCAGTACTTC. Encoded protein: CAGTSGSSEQYF.

CDR3 nucleotides: TGTGCCAGCAGTTTATGCGGGACAGGGTTTTTTGATACGCAGTATTTT. This gives the protein CASSLCGTGFFDTQYF. The V gene is TRBV28, the J gene TRBJ2-3, with TRBD1 identical over 9 bases. The CDR3 length is 16 residues. V lost 0 bases, J lost 6 bases, and 7 bases stayed unmatched. Germline assignment: CDR1 MDHEN and CDR2 SYDVKM. Together with reference TRBV28 and TRBJ2-3, the CDR3 gives the full variable domain: DVKVTQSSRYLVKRTGEKVFLECVQDMDHENMFWYRQDPGLGLRLIYFSYDVKMKEKGDIPEGYSVSREKKERFSLILESASTNQTSMYLCASSLCGTGFFDTQYFGPGTRLTVL.

This clone has a single count. The CDR3 loop reads CASTHVKTGLTDTQYF. DNA for the CDR3: TGTGCCAGCACCCATGTAAAGACTGGGTTAACAGATACGCAGTATTTT. The chain links TRBV7-9 to TRBJ2-3; D remains unclear. Germline V gene lookup returns CDR1 SEHNR and CDR2 FQNEAQ (reference sequence). The length of the CDR3 is 16 residues. Trimming shortened V by 7 bases and J by 3 bases, and 20 bases separated the two germline ends.

The chain combines TRBV5-4 with TRBJ1-4; TRBD1 aligns across 7 bases. The CDR3 is 15 amino acids. Trimming removed 5 bases from V and 5 bases from J; junction bases left unmatched: 9. Germline loops: CDR1 SGHNT, CDR2 YYREEE (reference sequence). The CDR3 sequence is CASSHAPQGNEKLFF. In nucleotides, the CDR3 is TGTGCCAGCAGTCACGCCCCACAGGGGAATGAAAAACTGTTTTTT. Filled out from reference TRBV5-4 and TRBJ1-4, the complete variable domain reads ETGVTQSPTHLIKTRGQQVTLRCSSQSGHNTVSWYQQALGQGPQFIFQYYREEENGRGNFPPRFSGLQFPNYSSELNVNALELDDSALYLCASSHAPQGNEKLFFGSGTQLSVL.

The chain couples TRBV5-1 to TRBJ2-5; 7 bases fit TRBD2. The CDR3 totals 16 residues. Trimming cost V 4 bases and J 2 bases; bases outside gene matches: 11. The germline V gene has CDR1 SGHRS and CDR2 YFSETQ. CDR3 sequence reads: CASSPLVRAGQETQYF. The CDR3 DNA follows: TGCGCCAGCAGCCCGTTGGTCAGAGCGGGGCAAGAGACCCAGTACTTC.

The chain employs TRBV28 and TRBJ1-5; D gene ambiguous. Per germline, CDR1 MDHEN and CDR2 SYDVKM. This CDR3 contains 19 residues. V lost 1 base and J lost 1, with 20 bases in between. The CDR3 sequence: CASSLSGLSRRRSNQPQHF. DNA for the CDR3: TGTGCCAGCAGTTTATCGGGGTTATCGCGCAGGAGGAGCAATCAGCCCCAGCATTTT.

The rearrangement links TRBV14 to TRBJ2-5; TRBD2 agrees at 7 bases. This CDR3 is 16 amino acids long. The V gene's germline CDR1 is SGHDN and CDR2 FVKESK. V dropped 1 base and J dropped 1; count of bases not matched to a gene: 6. The CDR3: CASSQGPPGGQETQYF. CDR3 bases: TGTGCCAGCAGCCAAGGACCCCCGGGGGGCCAAGAGACCCAGTACTTC.

The chain recombines TRBV14 with TRBJ2-3, with D possibly being TRBD1 (5 bases). CDR1 is SGHDN and CDR2 is FVKESK in the germline V gene. The CDR3 totals 17 residues. V lost 2 bases and J 3 bases, leaving 18 bases between the germline ends. The CDR3 DNA follows: TGTGCCAGCAGCCAATCAGGGAAAATGGGTTGTACAGATACGCAGTATTTT. Translating it yields CASSQSGKMGCTDTQYF.

The CDR3 here is CASTTTGTSDYEQYF. In DNA form, the CDR3 reads TGTGCCAGCACAACAACCGGGACAAGCGACTACGAGCAGTACTTC. The chain has TRBV28 and TRBJ2-7, with D perhaps TRBD1 (6 bases). This CDR3 region has 15 residues. Germline V CDR1 and CDR2: MDHEN, SYDVKM. Trimming left V 7 bases short and J 3 bases short, with 19 bases between. The whole variable domain, filled in from reference TRBV28 and TRBJ2-7, reads DVKVTQSSRYLVKRTGEKVFLECVQDMDHENMFWYRQDPGLGLRLIYFSYDVKMKEKGDIPEGYSVSREKKERFSLILESASTNQTSMYLCASTTTGTSDYEQYFGPGTRLTVT.

The chain employs TRBV11-2 and TRBJ2-7, with D perhaps TRBD1 (5 bases). Germline CDR1 SGHAT, CDR2 FQNNGV. CDR3 length: 14 residues. Trimming pared 0 bases from V and 6 bases from J, leaving 12 bases between. CDR3 protein: CASSLESEQAEQYF. The CDR3 DNA follows: TGTGCCAGCAGCTTAGAATCCGAACAGGCCGAGCAGTACTTC.

The gene calls are TRBV6-1 and TRBJ1-3; the D is unclear. V was clipped by 0 bases and J by 2 bases, with 17 bases between them. The CDR3 spans 18 residues. Per the germline V gene, CDR1 is MNHNS and CDR2 is SASEGT. The CDR3 sequence is CASSEATGSLFPGNTIYF. In DNA form, the CDR3 reads TGTGCCAGCAGTGAAGCGACTGGGTCCCTTTTTCCTGGAAACACCATATATTTT.

This chain joins TRBV28 and TRBJ2-2; D gene uncertain. V was pared by 1 base and J by 3 bases, with 18 bases between. There are 18 residues in the CDR3. Germline V lookup: CDR1 MDHEN, CDR2 SYDVKM. CDR3 bases: TGTGCCAGCAGTTTATCCGAGAGGTGCCCCCTCTACACCGGGGAGCTGTTTTTT. Encoded protein: CASSLSERCPLYTGELFF.

The chain joins TRBV28 to TRBJ1-5; D not certain. V was shortened by 1 base and J by 1 base, with 5 bases between the two germline ends. The CDR3 loop spans 14 amino acids. Germline values: CDR1 MDHEN, CDR2 SYDVKM. CDR3 in amino acids: CASSLLSSNQPQHF. The CDR3 DNA is TGTGCCAGCAGTTTATTATCGAGCAATCAGCCCCAGCATTTT.

The genes are TRBV4-3 and TRBJ2-7; TRBD1 matches 7 bases. The CDR3 totals 15 residues. Germline lookup yields CDR1 LGHNA and CDR2 YSLEER. Trimming removed 4 bases from V and 5 bases from J; junction bases left unmatched: 11. The CDR3: CASSPRPGQMNEQYF. CDR3 DNA: TGCGCCAGCAGCCCCCGGCCGGGACAGATGAACGAGCAGTACTTC.